The 17 T cell receptor beta chains below all came from one sample that was sequenced in a study of cytomegalovirus exposure and HLA in healthy donors. The PCR used 60 Vbeta and 13 Jbeta primers. Assay used: immunoSEQ multiplex PCR; TCRdb lists only in-frame clones, some missing. The data show roughly 180,000 clones, around three quarters seen once. Sequences were obtained from PBMCs. These receptors originate from a woman in her thirties in good health and CMV-seronegative.

The V and J genes are TRBV7-2 and TRBJ1-2; 9 nucleotides agree with TRBD1. Germline CDR1 SGHTA, CDR2 FQGNSA. The J segment lost 5 bases and the V segment lost 4 bases, leaving 2 bases of the junction unmatched. CDR3 length: 13 amino acids. The CDR3, as DNA: TGTGCCAGCAGCTCGGGACAGGGATATGGCTACACCTTC. Translating gives CASSSGQGYGYTF.

V usage is TRBV6-5 and J usage is TRBJ2-1, with TRBD2 identical over 8 bases. CDR1 MNHEY and CDR2 SVGAGI come from the germline V gene. The CDR3 consists of 12 residues. The V and J ends lost 4 bases and 10 bases, in that order; junction bases with no gene match: 3. This CDR3 reads CASSFVAGEQFF. Written as DNA, the CDR3 is TGTGCCAGCAGTTTCGTAGCGGGGGAGCAGTTCTTC.

V is TRBV7-2 and J is TRBJ1-6; D is ambiguous. The CDR3 runs to 15 residues. Germline V gene data show CDR1 as SGHTA and CDR2 as FQGNSA. Trimming took 0 bases from V and 8 from J, leaving 11 bases between them. As DNA, the CDR3 is TGTGCCAGCAGCTTAGCTCCCTTTGTTGATTCACCCCTCCACTTT. Protein sequence: CASSLAPFVDSPLHF.

The chain links TRBV2 to TRBJ1-4; D might be TRBD1 (6 bases). Trimming removed 6 bases at V and 11 bases at J, with 19 bases between. This CDR3 contains 14 residues. Germline CDR1 is SNHLY and CDR2 is FYNNEI. CDR3 DNA sequence: TGTGCCAGCAGAGGGAGACGGGACACCTTGAAACTGTTTTTT. Its protein product is CASRGRRDTLKLFF.

On this clone itself: A junction boundary mismatches the germline segment, possibly from a read error. The chain combines TRBV9 with TRBJ2-5; 8 nucleotides agree with TRBD1. The CDR3 runs to 17 residues. Germline CDR1 and CDR2: SGDLS and YYNGEE. DNA of the CDR3: TGTGCCAGCAGCGCCCTCCCTGCAGGGGGCGTAGGTGAGATCCAGTACTTC. This sequence encodes CASSALPAGGVGEIQYF.

The CDR3 sequence is CASTTGDTDFIKPFF. Written as DNA, the CDR3 is TGTGCCAGTACTACCGGGGACACCGATTTTATTAAGCCTTTCTTT. V gene TRBV19 combines with J gene TRBJ1-1; D possibly corresponds to TRBD1 (6 bases). Looked up from germline, CDR1 is LNHDA and CDR2 is SQIVND (reference sequence). V lost 7 bases to trimming and J lost 12 bases, with 27 bases between them. The CDR3 extends over 15 amino acids.

The chain links TRBV5-8 to TRBJ2-7, with D possibly TRBD1 on 6 matching bases. The CDR3 length is 14 residues. Between the trimmed V and J ends, which lost 7 bases and 3 bases, there was a span of 17 bases. Per germline, CDR1 SGHTS and CDR2 YDEGEE. The CDR3 region has the DNA TGTGCCAGCGGAAGGGGAATGGGACACTACGAGCAGTACTTC. Translation gives CASGRGMGHYEQYF.

Only one count was recorded for this clone. The V gene is TRBV6-6, the J gene TRBJ2-3, with 8 bases fitting TRBD1. CDR1 and CDR2 (germline): MNHNY, SVGAGI (reference sequence). J gave up 1 base and V 6 bases, and 3 bases lay outside the gene matches. CDR3 length: 14 residues. CDR3 DNA sequence: TGTGCCAGCAGACGACAGGGGCGCACAGATACGCAGTATTTT. Its translation is CASRRQGRTDTQYF.

V is TRBV30 and J is TRBJ2-7; no definite D call. Trimming removed 2 bases from V and 5 bases from J, with 19 bases in between. The CDR3 consists of 15 residues. Germline lookup yields CDR1 GTSNPN and CDR2 SVGIG (reference sequence). The CDR3 nucleotides read TGTGCCTGGAGTTTGGGCCTTCTCCCGTCTCACGAGCAGTACTTC. It specifies CAWSLGLLPSHEQYF.

By sample fraction, this clone is medium-sized. This chain uses TRBV6-4 with TRBJ2-3; 9 bases are a match to TRBD1. Germline lookup yields CDR1 MRHNA and CDR2 SNTAGT. The CDR3 spans 14 residues. Germline trimming cut 5 bases from V and 5 bases from J; bases unmatched to any gene: 5. CDR3 protein: CASSLGQGRDTQYF. The CDR3 region has the DNA TGTGCCAGCAGTCTGGGACAGGGTAGAGATACGCAGTATTTT.

The rearrangement joins TRBV2 to TRBJ2-1; a weak D match, TRBD1 (5 bases). V gave up 8 bases and J gave up 7 bases, with 15 bases separating them. The CDR3 sequence is 13 residues long. From germline, CDR1 is SNHLY and CDR2 FYNNEI. The CDR3 loop is CASAWGRVNEQFF. CDR3 nucleotide sequence: TGTGCCAGCGCTTGGGGCCGGGTTAATGAGCAGTTCTTC. The whole variable domain, filled in from reference TRBV2 and TRBJ2-1, reads EPEVTQTPSHQVTQMGQEVILRCVPISNHLYFYWYRQILGQKVEFLVSFYNNEISEKSEIFDDQFSVERPDGSNFTLKIRSTKLEDSAMYFCASAWGRVNEQFFGPGTRLTVL.

The V and J genes are TRBV13 and TRBJ1-2; the match to TRBD1 covers 7 bases. The CDR3 sequence is 14 residues long. Germline trimming cut 5 bases from V and 5 bases from J; bases unmatched to any gene: 8. Germline V gene lookup returns CDR1 PRHDT and CDR2 FYEKMQ (reference sequence). CDR3 DNA sequence: TGTGCCAGCAGCCTCTCTGACAGGGAATATGGCTACACCTTC. Residues: CASSLSDREYGYTF.

The chain recombines TRBV10-3 with TRBJ2-1, with 12 bases matching TRBD2. With V trimmed by 4 bases and J by 8 bases, 6 bases remained unmatched. This CDR3 comprises 15 residues. Germline values: CDR1 ENHRY, CDR2 SYGVKD. As DNA, the CDR3 is TGTGCCATCAGTGGTGGACTAGCGGGGATCGATGAGCAGTTCTTC. Its translation: CAISGGLAGIDEQFF.

This clone showed up just a few times. This chain links TRBV10-1 with TRBJ2-7; 12 nucleotides match TRBD1. The CDR3 has 15 amino acids. Germline loops: CDR1 WNHNN, CDR2 SYGVQD (reference sequence). V was clipped by 0 bases and J by 5 bases; unmatched bases: 2. The CDR3 sequence is CASSESGQGADEQYF. Here the CDR3 DNA reads TGCGCCAGCAGTGAGTCGGGACAGGGGGCCGACGAGCAGTACTTC.

The CDR3 spells CAISELDRGKSGYTF. The CDR3 DNA reads TGTGCCATCAGTGAGTTGGACAGGGGAAAGAGTGGCTACACCTTC. The chain carries TRBV10-3 and TRBJ1-2; 9 bases match TRBD1. CDR1 is ENHRY, CDR2 SYGVKD, per germline. CDR3 length: 15 residues. The V and J ends lost 1 base and 7 bases, in that order; junction bases with no gene match: 7.

This clone occurred once. This sequence joins TRBV10-3 and TRBJ1-1; D is ambiguous. Per the germline V gene, CDR1 is ENHRY and CDR2 is SYGVKD. The CDR3 extends over 14 amino acids. Deletions cut 0 bases from V and 0 bases from J, with 5 bases between. CDR3 amino acids: CAISESTVNTEAFF. The CDR3 nucleotides are TGTGCCATCAGTGAGTCGACTGTGAACACTGAAGCTTTCTTT.

The V call is TRBV5-8, the J call TRBJ2-7; perhaps TRBD1 as D (6 bases). The CDR3 is made up of 16 amino acids. V lost 1 base and J lost 0, with 14 bases in between. Germline V gene lookup returns CDR1 SGHTS and CDR2 YDEGEE. The CDR3 bases are TGTGCCAGCAGCTTGTTTGACAGGCTTAGCTCCTACGAGCAGTACTTC. It encodes CASSLFDRLSSYEQYF.